A selection of T cell receptor beta chains follows, all from one sample in a study of blood T cells in healthy people across ages. One entry per CDR3 protein, called by TCRdb with MiXCR from the 5' RACE reads. The sample shows 650,000 to 900,000 distinct CDR3 sequences, around 62% of them seen only once. Sample: blood. These receptors came from a man younger than 40 in good health. The CDR3 runs from the conserved cysteine through the conserved F or W. A D gene is named only where the DNA matches it firmly. Only part of the rows carry a size: once, few, many, or a class if the clone is expanded.

TRBJ2-1,.,TRBD2,TRBV4-3,CASSQDDSGGLSYNEQFF,TGCGCCAGCAGCCAAGATGATAGCGGGGGTCTCTCCTACAATGAGCAGTTCTTC
TRBJ2-3,.,TRBD2,TRBV6-5,CASSQTRTSGGDTQYF,TGTGCCAGCAGTCAAACTAGGACTAGCGGTGGGGATACGCAGTATTTT
TRBJ2-5,.,.,TRBV6-5,CASSYEHQETQYF,TGTGCCAGCAGTTACGAACATCAAGAGACCCAGTACTTC
TRBJ1-6,.,.,TRBV4-3,CAGGSYNSPLHF,TGCGCCGGTGGGTCCTATAATTCACCCCTCCACTTT
TRBJ2-1,.,TRBD2,TRBV9,CASSVWGGNEQFF,TGTGCCAGCAGCGTGTGGGGGGGCAATGAGCAGTTCTTC
TRBJ2-5,.,.,TRBV27,CASRWGETQYF,TGTGCCAGCAGATGGGGAGAGACCCAGTACTTC
TRBJ2-3,.,.,TRBV18,CASSPRSGDTQYF,TGTGCCAGCTCACCACGGTCTGGTGATACGCAGTATTTT
TRBJ2-5,.,TRBD2,TRBV10-3,CAISESTRTSGGGEQYF,TGTGCCATCAGTGAGTCCACGAGGACGAGCGGGGGGGGAGAGCAATACTTC
TRBJ2-3,few,.,TRBV20-1,CSARDSATWDTQYF,TGCAGTGCTAGAGATAGTGCCACTTGGGATACGCAGTATTTT
TRBJ2-1,few,.,TRBV20-1,CSALGGGPNEQFF,TGCAGTGCTCTGGGGGGGGGCCCCAATGAGCAGTTCTTC
TRBJ2-7,.,TRBD1,TRBV9,CASSAPRDRGIDEQYF,TGTGCCAGCAGCGCCCCCCGGGACAGGGGTATTGACGAGCAGTACTTC
TRBJ2-7,few,.,TRBV27,CASSLTRGYEQYF,TGTGCCAGCAGTTTAACCAGGGGTTACGAGCAGTACTTC
TRBJ2-7,.,.,TRBV4-3,CASSNFVGSYEQYF,TGCGCCAGCAGCAATTTCGTGGGCTCCTACGAGCAGTACTTC
TRBJ2-7,once,.,TRBV29-1,CSASPSSYEQYF,TGCAGCGCCTCTCCGAGCTCCTACGAGCAGTACTTC
TRBJ1-2,many,TRBD1,TRBV7-2,CASSSGQAFYGYTF,TGTGCCAGCAGCTCGGGACAGGCCTTCTATGGCTACACCTTC
TRBJ1-2,.,.,TRBV27,CASSLSPRQLHTF,TGTGCCAGCAGTTTATCGCCCCGACAGCTGCACACCTTC
TRBJ2-1,.,.,TRBV7-2,CASSLLGLTNEQFF,TGTGCCAGCAGCTTATTGGGTCTAACCAATGAGCAGTTCTTC
TRBJ2-3,few,.,TRBV20-1,CSARSLEDSGGASDTQYF,TGCAGTGCTAGATCCCTCGAGGATTCAGGGGGGGCATCAGATACGCAGTATTTT
TRBJ2-1,few,TRBD2,TRBV7-2,CAADRGGLYNEQFF,TGTGCCGCAGACCGCGGGGGGCTCTACAATGAGCAGTTCTTC
TRBJ2-3,.,TRBD2,TRBV6-1,CASSDALVGLAGAVDTQYF,TGTGCCAGCAGTGACGCCCTAGTGGGACTAGCGGGGGCGGTGGATACGCAGTATTTT
TRBJ1-2,.,TRBD1,TRBV12-3/TRBV12-4,CASSLRRDRPSGYGYTF,TGTGCCAGCAGTTTACGAAGGGACAGACCTTCTGGCTATGGCTACACCTTC
TRBJ2-5,.,TRBD1,TRBV24-1,CATSSLRDRGQETQYF,TGTGCCACCAGTTCGCTCCGGGACAGGGGGCAAGAGACCCAGTACTTC
TRBJ2-1,.,TRBD2,TRBV20-1,CSASGAGGSPNEQFF,TGCAGTGCTAGCGGAGCGGGGGGCTCCCCCAATGAGCAGTTCTTC
TRBJ2-7,.,TRBD2,TRBV5-1,CASSLETSGGETEYF,TGCGCCAGCAGCTTGGAGACTAGCGGGGGGGAGACCGAGTACTTC
TRBJ2-1,few,TRBD2,TRBV4-3,CASSQEGTSAIVQFF,TGCGCCAGCAGCCAAGAGGGGACTAGCGCAATCGTGCAGTTCTTC
TRBJ1-6,.,.,TRBV20-1,CSATGTLPNSPLHF,TGCAGTGCTACCGGGACCCTACCAAATTCACCCCTCCACTTT
TRBJ2-3,once,TRBD2,TRBV28,CASSSPGLDTDTQYF,TGTGCCAGCAGTTCGCCGGGACTAGATACGGATACGCAGTATTTT
TRBJ2-7,few,.,TRBV7-9,CASSFLGAYEQYF,TGTGCCAGCAGCTTTCTAGGGGCCTACGAGCAGTACTTC
TRBJ2-3,.,.,TRBV5-4,CASSATGNGADTQYF,TGTGCCAGCAGCGCTACAGGGAATGGCGCAGATACGCAGTATTTT